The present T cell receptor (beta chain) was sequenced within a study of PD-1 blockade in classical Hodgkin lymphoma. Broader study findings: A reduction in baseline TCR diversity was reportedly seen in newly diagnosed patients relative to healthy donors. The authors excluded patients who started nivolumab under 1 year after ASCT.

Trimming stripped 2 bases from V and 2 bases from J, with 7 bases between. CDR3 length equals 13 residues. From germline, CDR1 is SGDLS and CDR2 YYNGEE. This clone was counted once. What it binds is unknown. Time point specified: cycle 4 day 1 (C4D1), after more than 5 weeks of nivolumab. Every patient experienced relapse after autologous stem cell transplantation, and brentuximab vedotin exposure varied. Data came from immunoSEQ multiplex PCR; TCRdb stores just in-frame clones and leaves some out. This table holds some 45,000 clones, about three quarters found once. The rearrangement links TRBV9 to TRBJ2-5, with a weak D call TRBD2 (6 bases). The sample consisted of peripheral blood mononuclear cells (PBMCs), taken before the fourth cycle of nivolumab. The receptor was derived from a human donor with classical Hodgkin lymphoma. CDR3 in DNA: TGTGCCAGCAGCGTGGCGGGGCAAGAGACCCAGTACTTC. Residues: CASSVAGQETQYF.